This TCR beta chain originates from a study of blood T cell repertoires in COVID-19. About the study: Collection of acute and convalescent COVID-19 samples took place in the United States, Italy and Spain. T cells, B-cell-depleted T cells, or PBMCs provided the cDNA or gDNA that served as material.

Source study methods: The authors estimated nucleated cell counts from reference gene primer amplification. Only in-frame clones appear in the TCRdb table, and some are missing; sequencing was by immunoSEQ multiplex PCR. V, J and clone size derive from that table, while D and trimming were established from the DNA sequence. Of more than 95,000 clones in the sample, roughly 80% were seen once. The CDR3 length is 15 residues. The germline gives CDR1 LGHNA, CDR2 YSLEER. Losses at the gene ends were 4 bases for V and 6 bases for J; bases not matched to a gene: 7. This clonotype was obtained from an elderly woman with acute or convalescent COVID-19. Specimen: peripheral blood. V and J are TRBV4-3 and TRBJ2-1; TRBD1 matches 9 bases. The CDR3: CASSPQGALVNEQFF. CDR3 in DNA: TGCGCCAGCAGCCCACAGGGGGCCCTGGTCAATGAGCAGTTCTTC.